These 7 T cell receptor beta chains came from one sample sequenced in a study of blood T cell repertoires in COVID-19. Sequencing was performed with immunoSEQ multiplex PCR; in TCRdb, only in-frame clones are kept and a portion is missing. This table holds about 35,000 clones, around 80% found once. Source material: peripheral blood. The source of these receptors is an elderly man with active or convalescent COVID-19.

This sequence joins TRBV27 and TRBJ1-5; tentatively, D is TRBD1 (5 bases). Germline loops: CDR1 MNHEY, CDR2 SMNVEV (reference sequence). The CDR3 contains 17 residues. Trimming took 4 bases from V and 2 from J, leaving 18 bases between them. CDR3 protein: CASSSLPGIGGNQPQHF. DNA for the CDR3: TGTGCCAGCAGTTCCCTCCCAGGGATAGGGGGCAATCAGCCCCAGCATTTT.

The genes are TRBV6-5 and TRBJ1-2, with D perhaps TRBD1 (5 bases). Germline-derived CDR1 and CDR2 are MNHEY and SVGAGI. The CDR3 extends over 15 amino acids. V was cut by 5 bases and J by 8 bases, with 21 bases left in between. The CDR3 bases are TGTGCCAGCAGTCCCCGATCGGGACTTGCATCGGGCTACACCTTC. Residues: CASSPRSGLASGYTF.

The chain joins TRBV11-3 to TRBJ1-1; TRBD1 matches at 9 bases. In germline, CDR1 is SGHNT, CDR2 YENEEA. V was pared by 0 bases and J by 6 bases, with 2 bases of the junction left unmatched. CDR3 length: 14 residues. The CDR3 spells CASSLEGQGAEAFF. CDR3 coding DNA: TGTGCCAGCAGCTTAGAGGGACAGGGCGCTGAAGCTTTCTTT.

The chain uses TRBV27 and TRBJ1-6; no reliable D call. This CDR3 region has 12 residues. From germline, CDR1 is MNHEY and CDR2 SMNVEV (reference sequence). Trimming removed 4 bases from V and 6 bases from J, with 4 bases in between. CDR3 coding DNA: TGTGCCAGCAGTTCCGGTAATTCACCCCTCCACTTT. Its translation: CASSSGNSPLHF.

The CDR3 loop is CASSVGGSGAYEQYF. As DNA, the CDR3 is TGTGCCAGCAGCGTAGGGGGTAGCGGGGCCTACGAGCAGTACTTC. The chain joins TRBV9 to TRBJ2-7; 8 bases map to TRBD2. The V and J ends lost 0 bases and 2 bases, in that order; junction bases with no gene match: 4. The V gene's germline CDR1 is SGDLS and CDR2 YYNGEE. The CDR3 totals 15 residues.

This clone was seen once. V gene TRBV19 combines with J gene TRBJ2-1; D perhaps matches TRBD2 (6 bases). The CDR3 spans 17 residues. Germline lookup yields CDR1 LNHDA and CDR2 SQIVND (reference sequence). Trimming stripped 6 bases from V and 0 bases from J, with 18 bases between. The CDR3 region has the DNA TGTGCCAGTAGGGATCCAAGCGGGTGGAGCTCCTACAATGAGCAGTTCTTC. Amino acids: CASRDPSGWSSYNEQFF. The full variable domain, rest sourced from reference TRBV19 and TRBJ2-1, is DGGITQSPKYLFRKEGQNVTLSCEQNLNHDAMYWYRQDPGQGLRLIYYSQIVNDFQKGDIAEGYSVSREKKESFPLTVTSAQKNPTAFYLCASRDPSGWSSYNEQFFGPGTRLTVL.

The V call is TRBV6-5, the J call TRBJ1-6; a possible D gene is TRBD1 (6 bases). The CDR3 is 14 residues long. CDR1 is MNHEY and CDR2 is SVGAGI in the germline V gene. Between the trimmed V and J ends, which lost 7 bases and 11 bases, there was a span of 18 bases. The DNA for the CDR3 is TGTGCCAGCAAAACCGGACAGTCTTACCCACCCCTCCACTTT. It translates to CASKTGQSYPPLHF.